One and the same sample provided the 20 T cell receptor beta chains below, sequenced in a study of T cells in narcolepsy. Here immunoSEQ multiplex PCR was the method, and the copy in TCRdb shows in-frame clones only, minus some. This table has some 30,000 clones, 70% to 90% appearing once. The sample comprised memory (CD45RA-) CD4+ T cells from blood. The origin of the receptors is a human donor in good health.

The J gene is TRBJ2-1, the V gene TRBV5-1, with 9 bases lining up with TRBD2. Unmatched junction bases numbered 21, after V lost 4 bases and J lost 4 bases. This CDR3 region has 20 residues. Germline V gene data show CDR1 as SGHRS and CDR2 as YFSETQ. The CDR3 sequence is CASSIHRVASGVRGYNEQFF. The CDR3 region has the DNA TGCGCCAGCAGCATCCACAGGGTAGCTAGCGGGGTTAGGGGTTACAATGAGCAGTTCTTC.

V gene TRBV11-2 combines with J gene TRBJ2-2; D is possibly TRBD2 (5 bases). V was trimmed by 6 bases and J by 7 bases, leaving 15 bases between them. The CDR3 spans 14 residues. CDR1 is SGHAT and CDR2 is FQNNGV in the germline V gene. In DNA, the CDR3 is TGTGCCAGCAGACCCCCGGGGTACGGCGGGGAGCTGTTTTTT. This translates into CASRPPGYGGELFF. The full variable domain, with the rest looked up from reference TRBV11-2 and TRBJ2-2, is EAGVAQSPRYKIIEKRQSVAFWCNPISGHATLYWYQQILGQGPKLLIQFQNNGVVDDSQLPKDRFSAERLKGVDSTLKIQPAKLEDSAVYLCASRPPGYGGELFFGEGSRLTVL.

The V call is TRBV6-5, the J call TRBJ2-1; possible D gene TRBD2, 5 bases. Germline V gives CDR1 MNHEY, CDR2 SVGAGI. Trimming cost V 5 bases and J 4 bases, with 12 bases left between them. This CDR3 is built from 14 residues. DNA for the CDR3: TGTGCCAGCAGTGGAGGAGTGGGGTACAATGAGCAGTTCTTC. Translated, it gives CASSGGVGYNEQFF.

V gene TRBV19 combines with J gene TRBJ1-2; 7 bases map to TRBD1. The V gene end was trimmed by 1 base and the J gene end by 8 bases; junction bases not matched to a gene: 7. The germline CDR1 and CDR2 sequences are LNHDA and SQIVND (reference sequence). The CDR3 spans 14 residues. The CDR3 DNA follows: TGTGCCAGTAGTATAGCCGGGACAGTTTACGGCTACACCTTC. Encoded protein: CASSIAGTVYGYTF.

Here the CDR3 reads CASSRDTSGFSYEQYF. The CDR3, as DNA: TGCGCCAGCAGCAGGGACACCTCGGGGTTCTCCTACGAGCAGTACTTC. The chain combines TRBV5-1 with TRBJ2-7; D might be TRBD1 (6 bases). Per germline, CDR1 SGHRS and CDR2 YFSETQ. The CDR3 spans 16 residues. V lost 4 bases, J lost 0 bases, and 17 bases lay in between.

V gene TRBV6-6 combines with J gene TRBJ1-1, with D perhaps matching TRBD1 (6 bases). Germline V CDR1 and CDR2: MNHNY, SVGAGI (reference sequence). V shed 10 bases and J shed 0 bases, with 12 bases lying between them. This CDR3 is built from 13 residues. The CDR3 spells CAIRRTVNTEAFF. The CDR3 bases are TGTGCCATCCGTAGGACAGTGAACACTGAAGCTTTCTTT.

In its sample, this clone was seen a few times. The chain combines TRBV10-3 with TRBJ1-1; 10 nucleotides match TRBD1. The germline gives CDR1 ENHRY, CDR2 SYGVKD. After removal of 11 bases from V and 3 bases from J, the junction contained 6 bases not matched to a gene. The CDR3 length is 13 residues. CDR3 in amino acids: CASRQGADTEAFF. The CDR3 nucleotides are TGTGCCTCTAGACAGGGGGCGGACACTGAAGCTTTCTTT.

In DNA form, the CDR3 reads TGTGCCTGGAGATCTCTACAGGGGCTGTTACGCACTGAAGCTTTCTTT. It is translated as CAWRSLQGLLRTEAFF. This rearrangement joins TRBV30 to TRBJ1-1, with 7 bases lining up with TRBD1. The CDR3 is 16 residues long. The germline gives CDR1 GTSNPN, CDR2 SVGIG (reference sequence). J was trimmed by 4 bases and V by 3 bases; bases with no gene match: 14.

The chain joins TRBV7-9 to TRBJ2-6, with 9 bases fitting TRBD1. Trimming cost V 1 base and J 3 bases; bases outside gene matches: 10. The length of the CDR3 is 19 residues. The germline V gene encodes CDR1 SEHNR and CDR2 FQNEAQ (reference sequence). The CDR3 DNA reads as TGTGCCAGCAGCTTAGGGCGAGACAGGGGGTTACGTGGGGCCAACGTCCTGACTTTC. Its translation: CASSLGRDRGLRGANVLTF. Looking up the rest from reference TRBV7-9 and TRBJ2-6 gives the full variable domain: DTGVSQNPRHKITKRGQNVTFRCDPISEHNRLYWYRQTLGQGPEFLTYFQNEAQLEKSRLLSDRFSAERPKGSFSTLEIQRTEQGDSAMYLCASSLGRDRGLRGANVLTFGAGSRLTVL.

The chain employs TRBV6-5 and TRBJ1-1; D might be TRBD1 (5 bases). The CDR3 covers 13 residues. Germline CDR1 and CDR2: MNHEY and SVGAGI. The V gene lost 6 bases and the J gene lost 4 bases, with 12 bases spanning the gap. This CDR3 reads CASRQDGITEAFF. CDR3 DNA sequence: TGTGCCAGCAGACAGGACGGAATCACTGAAGCTTTCTTT.

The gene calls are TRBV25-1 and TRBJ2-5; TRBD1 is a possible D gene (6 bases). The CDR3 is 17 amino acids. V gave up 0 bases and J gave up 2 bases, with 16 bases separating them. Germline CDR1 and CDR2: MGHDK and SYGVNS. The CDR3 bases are TGTGCCAGCAGTGAATATTCAGGGGTGACCTATCAAGAGACCCAGTACTTC. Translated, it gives CASSEYSGVTYQETQYF. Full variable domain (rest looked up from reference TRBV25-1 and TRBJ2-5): EADIYQTPRYLVIGTGKKITLECSQTMGHDKMYWYQQDPGMELHLIHYSYGVNSTEKGDLSSESTVSRIRTEHFPLTLESARPSHTSQYLCASSEYSGVTYQETQYFGPGTRLLVL.

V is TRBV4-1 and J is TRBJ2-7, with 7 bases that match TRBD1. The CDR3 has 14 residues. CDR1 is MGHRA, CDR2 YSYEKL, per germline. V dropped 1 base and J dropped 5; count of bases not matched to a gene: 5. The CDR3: CASSQVDRVHEQYF. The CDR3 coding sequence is TGCGCCAGCAGCCAAGTCGACAGGGTCCACGAGCAGTACTTC.

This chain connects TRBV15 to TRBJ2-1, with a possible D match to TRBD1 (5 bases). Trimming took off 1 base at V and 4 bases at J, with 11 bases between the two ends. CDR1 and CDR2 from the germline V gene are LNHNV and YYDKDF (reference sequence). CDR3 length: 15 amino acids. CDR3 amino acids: CATSRGGSQYNEQFF. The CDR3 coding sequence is TGTGCCACCAGCAGAGGGGGCAGCCAGTACAATGAGCAGTTCTTC.

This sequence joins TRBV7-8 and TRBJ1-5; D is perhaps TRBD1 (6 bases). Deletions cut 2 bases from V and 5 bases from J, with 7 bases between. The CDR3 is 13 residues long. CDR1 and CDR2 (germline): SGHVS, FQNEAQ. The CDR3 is CASSLRGHQPQHF. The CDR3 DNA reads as TGTGCCAGCAGCTTACGGGGGCATCAGCCCCAGCATTTT.

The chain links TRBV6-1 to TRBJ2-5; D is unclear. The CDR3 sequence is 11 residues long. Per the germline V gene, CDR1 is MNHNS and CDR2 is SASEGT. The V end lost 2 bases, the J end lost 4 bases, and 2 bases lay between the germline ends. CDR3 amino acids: CASSETETQYF. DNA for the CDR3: TGTGCCAGCAGTGAAACAGAGACCCAGTACTTC.

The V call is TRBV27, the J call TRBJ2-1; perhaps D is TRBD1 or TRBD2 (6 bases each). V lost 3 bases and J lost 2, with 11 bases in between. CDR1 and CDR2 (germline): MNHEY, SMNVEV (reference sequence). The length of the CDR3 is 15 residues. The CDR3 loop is CASSFRRGAYNEQFF. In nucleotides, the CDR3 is TGTGCCAGCAGTTTCAGGAGGGGGGCCTACAATGAGCAGTTCTTC.

CDR3: CASTSSSQETQYF. Written as DNA, the CDR3 is TGCGCCAGCACCTCGAGCTCCCAAGAGACCCAGTACTTC. V gene TRBV5-1 combines with J gene TRBJ2-5; unclear D gene. The CDR3 has 13 amino acids. Germline CDR1 is SGHRS and CDR2 is YFSETQ. Trimming removed 6 bases at V and 1 base at J, with 10 bases between.

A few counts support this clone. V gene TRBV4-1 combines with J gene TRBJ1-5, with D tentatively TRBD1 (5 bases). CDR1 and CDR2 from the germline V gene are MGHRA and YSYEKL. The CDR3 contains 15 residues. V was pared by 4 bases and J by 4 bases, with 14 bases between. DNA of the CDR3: TGCGCCAGCAGCCTGAGGGGACTTCCAAATCAGCCCCAGCATTTT. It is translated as CASSLRGLPNQPQHF.

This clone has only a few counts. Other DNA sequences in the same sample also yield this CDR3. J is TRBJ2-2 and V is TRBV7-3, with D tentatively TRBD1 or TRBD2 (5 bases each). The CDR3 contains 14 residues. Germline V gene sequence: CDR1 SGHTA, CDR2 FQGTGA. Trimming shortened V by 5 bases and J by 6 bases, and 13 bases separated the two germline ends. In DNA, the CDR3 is TGTGCCAGCAGCCCCTCTTCGGGGCCCGGGGAGCTGTTTTTT. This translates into CASSPSSGPGELFF. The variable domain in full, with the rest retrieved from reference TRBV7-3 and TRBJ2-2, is GAGVSQTPSNKVTEKGKYVELRCDPISGHTALYWYRQSLGQGPEFLIYFQGTGAADDSGLPNDRFFAVRPEGSVSTLKIQRTERGDSAVYLCASSPSSGPGELFFGEGSRLTVL.

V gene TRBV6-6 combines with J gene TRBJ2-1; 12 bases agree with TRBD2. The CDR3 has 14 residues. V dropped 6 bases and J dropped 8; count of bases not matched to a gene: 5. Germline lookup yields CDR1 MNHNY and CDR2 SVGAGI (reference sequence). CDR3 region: CASRLTSGSDEQFF. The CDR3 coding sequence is TGTGCCAGCAGATTGACTAGCGGGAGCGATGAGCAGTTCTTC.